This TCR beta chain comes out of a study of T cell responses to AZD1222 COVID-19 vaccine. Measured with immunoSEQ multiplex PCR; TCRdb has only the in-frame clones, and not every one. There are over 85,000 clones in the sample; more than 80% occur only once, and 9.5% to 15% lies in the top ten. This CDR3 has 12 residues. V lost 7 bases, J lost 2 bases, and 8 bases lay in between. Germline loops: CDR1 MDHEN, CDR2 SYDVKM. The sample was peripheral blood, taken on day 0 of AZD1222 vaccination. The gene calls are TRBV28 and TRBJ1-1, with D hard to call. The receptor was derived from an adult in good health. Here the CDR3 reads CASISGNTEAFF. CDR3 bases: TGTGCCAGCATTTCCGGAAACACTGAAGCTTTCTTT.